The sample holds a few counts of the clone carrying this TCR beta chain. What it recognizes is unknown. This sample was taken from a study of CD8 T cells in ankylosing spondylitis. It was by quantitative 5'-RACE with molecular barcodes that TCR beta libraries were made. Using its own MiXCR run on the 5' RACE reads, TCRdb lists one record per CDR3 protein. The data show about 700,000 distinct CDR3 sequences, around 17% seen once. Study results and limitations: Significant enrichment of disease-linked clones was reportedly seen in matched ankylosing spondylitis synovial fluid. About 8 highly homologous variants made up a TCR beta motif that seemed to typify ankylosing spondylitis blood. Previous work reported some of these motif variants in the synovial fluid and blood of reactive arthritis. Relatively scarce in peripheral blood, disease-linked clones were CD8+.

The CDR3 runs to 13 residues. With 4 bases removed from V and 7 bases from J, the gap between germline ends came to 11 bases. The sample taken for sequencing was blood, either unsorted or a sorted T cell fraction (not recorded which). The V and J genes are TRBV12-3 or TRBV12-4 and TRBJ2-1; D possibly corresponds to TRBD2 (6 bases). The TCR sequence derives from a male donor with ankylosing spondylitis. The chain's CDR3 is CASSSRLGNEQFF. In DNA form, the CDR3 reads TGTGCCAGCAGTTCCCGACTAGGGAATGAGCAGTTCTTC.